The 30 T cell receptor beta chains below come from one sample, sequenced in a study of cytomegalovirus exposure and HLA in healthy donors. Researchers ran the PCR with 60 Vbeta and 13 Jbeta primers. Profiling relied on immunoSEQ multiplex PCR, and the TCRdb table lists in-frame clones only, not all of them. The repertoire has about 91,000 clones, 86% of them found once; the top ten carry around a tenth. The specimen sequenced was PBMCs. These receptors were collected from a man aged 30-40 years in good health and CMV-seropositive.

The gene calls are TRBV19 and TRBJ2-7; 9 bases align to TRBD1. The V segment lost 5 bases and the J segment 3 bases; nucleotides outside the gene matches: 5. CDR1 LNHDA and CDR2 SQIVND come from the germline V gene (reference sequence). The CDR3 is 14 residues long. Here the CDR3 reads CASSPGTGYYEQYF. In DNA, the CDR3 is TGTGCCAGTAGTCCCGGGACAGGGTACTACGAGCAGTACTTC.

The chain has TRBV15 and TRBJ1-6; D gene unclear. V lost 0 bases and J lost 7, with 10 bases in between. Per the germline V gene, CDR1 is LNHNV and CDR2 is YYDKDF (reference sequence). The CDR3 loop spans 15 amino acids. CDR3 nucleotides: TGTGCCACCAGCAGAGATACGGGCGGGAATTCACCCCTCCACTTT. It yields the protein CATSRDTGGNSPLHF.

The rearrangement links TRBV11-2 to TRBJ1-1, with 7 positions matching TRBD1. With 5 bases clipped from V and 4 bases from J, the junction kept 4 bases outside the gene matches. CDR1 SGHAT and CDR2 FQNNGV come from the germline V gene. The CDR3 length is 13 residues. In DNA, the CDR3 is TGTGCCAGCAGCACGGACAGGAGCACTGAAGCTTTCTTT. Amino acid sequence: CASSTDRSTEAFF.

V is TRBV27 and J is TRBJ2-2; D may be TRBD2 (5 bases). Germline values: CDR1 MNHEY, CDR2 SMNVEV (reference sequence). Trimming took off 5 bases at V and 6 bases at J, with 13 bases between the two ends. This CDR3 has 14 residues. Here the CDR3 reads CASSMAGKAGELFF. CDR3 DNA sequence: TGTGCCAGCAGTATGGCGGGTAAAGCCGGGGAGCTGTTTTTT.

V and J are TRBV11-2 and TRBJ2-7; TRBD1 is a possible D gene (5 bases). Trimming cost V 4 bases and J 0 bases, with 10 bases left between them. The CDR3 runs to 14 residues. Germline CDR1 is SGHAT and CDR2 is FQNNGV. The CDR3 loop is CASSSQGSSYEQYF. In DNA form, the CDR3 reads TGTGCCAGCAGCTCCCAGGGTAGCTCCTACGAGCAGTACTTC.

V usage is TRBV5-1 and J usage is TRBJ2-5; the match to TRBD1 covers 7 bases. The junction had 4 bases not matched to a gene; V was cut back by 4 bases and J by 4 bases. Per the germline V gene, CDR1 is SGHRS and CDR2 is YFSETQ. The CDR3 contains 13 residues. CDR3 residues: CASSITGVETQYF. DNA of the CDR3: TGCGCCAGCAGCATAACAGGGGTAGAGACCCAGTACTTC.

The chain uses TRBV15 and TRBJ1-1; 11 bases map to TRBD1. Trimming took 4 bases from V and 4 from J; bases not matched to a gene: 2. Looked up from germline, CDR1 is LNHNV and CDR2 is YYDKDF (reference sequence). CDR3 length: 14 residues. The CDR3, as DNA: TGTGCCACCAGCACTGGACAGGGGGCCACTGAAGCTTTCTTT. The encoded protein is CATSTGQGATEAFF.

The rearrangement joins TRBV5-1 to TRBJ2-1, with 9 bases matching TRBD2. CDR3 size: 20 residues. Germline V CDR1 and CDR2: SGHRS, YFSETQ. After removal of 2 bases from V and 4 bases from J, the junction contained 19 bases not matched to a gene. CDR3 loop: CASSFPSILSSGIQYNEQFF. The CDR3 DNA follows: TGCGCCAGCAGCTTCCCCTCGATTCTTTCTAGCGGGATTCAGTACAATGAGCAGTTCTTC.

CDR3 DNA: TGTGCCAGCAGCTTAGAGCGGTACGAGCAGTACTTC. Protein: CASSLERYEQYF. The chain is built from TRBV11-2 and TRBJ2-7; D is undetermined. The CDR3 length is 12 residues. The germline gives CDR1 SGHAT, CDR2 FQNNGV. Trimming took 0 bases from V and 4 from J, leaving 4 bases between them.

The chain uses TRBV11-2 and TRBJ2-5; TRBD1 matches at 9 bases. Germline values: CDR1 SGHAT, CDR2 FQNNGV. This CDR3 has 15 amino acids. After removal of 4 bases from V and 1 base from J, the junction contained 4 bases not matched to a gene. CDR3 sequence: CASSWTGASQETQYF. CDR3 nucleotide sequence: TGTGCCAGCAGCTGGACAGGGGCCTCCCAAGAGACCCAGTACTTC. Looking up the rest from reference TRBV11-2 and TRBJ2-5 gives the full variable domain: EAGVAQSPRYKIIEKRQSVAFWCNPISGHATLYWYQQILGQGPKLLIQFQNNGVVDDSQLPKDRFSAERLKGVDSTLKIQPAKLEDSAVYLCASSWTGASQETQYFGPGTRLLVL.

This clone occurred a few times. This chain links TRBV25-1 with TRBJ2-7, with D hard to call. The CDR3 runs to 16 residues. Germline-derived CDR1 and CDR2 are MGHDK and SYGVNS. V lost 1 base and J lost 4, with 17 bases in between. The CDR3: CASSELRMVLNYEQYF. CDR3 bases: TGTGCCAGCAGTGAATTGAGGATGGTGTTGAATTACGAGCAGTACTTC.

Details on this clone: Other DNA sequences in this sample translate to the same CDR3. The J gene is TRBJ1-2, the V gene TRBV10-3; 8 bases agree with TRBD1. The V gene end was trimmed by 6 bases and the J gene end by 8 bases; junction bases not matched to a gene: 8. Per germline, CDR1 ENHRY and CDR2 SYGVKD. The CDR3 covers 13 residues. CDR3 loop: CAISRTGSYGYTF. CDR3 nucleotides: TGTGCCATCAGCAGGACAGGGTCCTACGGCTACACCTTC.

The V gene is TRBV28, the J gene TRBJ2-7; TRBD1 agrees at 8 bases. The CDR3 length is 14 residues. Germline CDR1 reads MDHEN; CDR2 reads SYDVKM. Trimming at V came to 1 base and at J to 6 bases, leaving 5 bases not matched to a gene. CDR3 sequence: CASSLSYRGSEQYF. Written as DNA, the CDR3 is TGTGCCAGCAGTTTATCGTACAGGGGGTCCGAGCAGTACTTC. The entire variable domain, with the rest obtained from reference TRBV28 and TRBJ2-7, is as follows: DVKVTQSSRYLVKRTGEKVFLECVQDMDHENMFWYRQDPGLGLRLIYFSYDVKMKEKGDIPEGYSVSREKKERFSLILESASTNQTSMYLCASSLSYRGSEQYFGPGTRLTVT.

This sequence joins TRBV28 and TRBJ2-2, with 8 positions matching TRBD1. Trimming cost V 10 bases and J 6 bases; bases outside gene matches: 7. The CDR3 is made up of 13 amino acids. The V gene's germline CDR1 is MDHEN and CDR2 SYDVKM. Written as DNA, the CDR3 is TGTGCCAACCAGGACAGGGTTTCCGGGGAGCTGTTTTTT. Protein product: CANQDRVSGELFF.

The gene calls are TRBV5-1 and TRBJ2-1, with 9 bases matching TRBD1. The CDR3 is 16 residues long. CDR1 and CDR2 (germline): SGHRS, YFSETQ. The V gene end was trimmed by 0 bases and the J gene end by 6 bases; junction bases not matched to a gene: 7. The CDR3 DNA is TGCGCCAGCAGCTTGGGGCCGGGACAGGGCTCCAATGAGCAGTTCTTC. Residues: CASSLGPGQGSNEQFF.

The chain recombines TRBV5-1 with TRBJ2-7; TRBD1 might be the D (7 bases). The CDR3 contains 13 residues. Per the germline V gene, CDR1 is SGHRS and CDR2 is YFSETQ. The ends were cut back, 4 bases at V and 3 bases at J, with 11 bases in the middle. Here the CDR3 DNA reads TGCGCCAGCAGCGGGGGGACAGTCTACGAGCAGTACTTC. Encoded protein: CASSGGTVYEQYF.

The rearrangement joins TRBV11-2 to TRBJ2-7; D perhaps matches TRBD1 (6 bases). Germline-derived CDR1 and CDR2 are SGHAT and FQNNGV. V lost 5 bases and J lost 1, with 9 bases in between. This CDR3 spans 13 amino acids. The CDR3 sequence is CASSMDRSYEQYF. CDR3 nucleotide sequence: TGTGCCAGCAGCATGGACAGATCCTACGAGCAGTACTTC.

The chain carries TRBV4-1 and TRBJ2-7, with 7 bases that match TRBD1. Germline V CDR1 and CDR2: MGHRA, YSYEKL. The CDR3 runs to 14 residues. The J segment lost 6 bases and the V segment lost 1 base, leaving 6 bases of the junction unmatched. CDR3 protein: CASSQGQGPREQYF. The CDR3 DNA follows: TGCGCCAGCAGCCAAGGACAGGGTCCCCGCGAGCAGTACTTC.

V usage is TRBV11-2 and J usage is TRBJ2-7; D is uncertain. This CDR3 has 14 residues. The germline V and J ends were trimmed by 1 base and 4 bases, with 11 bases remaining between them. Germline V gene data show CDR1 as SGHAT and CDR2 as FQNNGV. Here the CDR3 reads CASSLGHSLYEQYF. The CDR3 DNA reads as TGTGCCAGCAGCTTAGGGCACAGCTTATACGAGCAGTACTTC.

The rearrangement uses TRBV30 and TRBJ2-1; 8 bases are shared with TRBD2. V trimming: 1 base; J trimming: 6 bases; junction bases outside the gene matches: 17. The V gene's germline CDR1 is GTSNPN and CDR2 SVGIG (reference sequence). The CDR3 has 18 amino acids. CDR3 nucleotides: TGTGCCTGGAGTGATTGGACTAGCAGCATCCTTAAGACCAATGAGCAGTTCTTC. Protein sequence: CAWSDWTSSILKTNEQFF.

The V call is TRBV5-1, the J call TRBJ1-6; 7 bases map to TRBD1. J lost 5 bases, V lost 0 bases, and 5 bases had no gene match. The germline V gene has CDR1 SGHRS and CDR2 YFSETQ. The CDR3 is made up of 16 amino acids. For the CDR3, the DNA is TGCGCCAGCAGCTTGGCCGGCGGGACAGATAATTCACCCCTCCACTTT. As protein: CASSLAGGTDNSPLHF.

The CDR3 DNA follows: TGTGCCAGCAGAACATCCGGGACAGGGGATCGAAAACTGTTTTTT. This translates into CASRTSGTGDRKLFF. The chain combines TRBV6-5 with TRBJ1-4; TRBD1 matches at 10 bases. This CDR3 has 15 residues. The germline V gene encodes CDR1 MNHEY and CDR2 SVGAGI. After removal of 6 bases from V and 10 bases from J, the junction contained 11 bases not matched to a gene.

The chain carries TRBV19 and TRBJ2-7; D not certain. V shed 3 bases and J shed 0 bases, with 6 bases lying between them. Germline CDR1 is LNHDA and CDR2 is SQIVND (reference sequence). This CDR3 contains 13 residues. DNA for the CDR3: TGTGCCAGTAGTATTTTCGGCTCCTACGAGCAGTACTTC. It encodes CASSIFGSYEQYF.

This chain joins TRBV6-1 and TRBJ2-5; perhaps TRBD2 as D (6 bases). V was cut by 4 bases and J by 5 bases, with 14 bases left in between. CDR1 MNHNS and CDR2 SASEGT come from the germline V gene. The CDR3 runs to 14 residues. CDR3 protein: CASSAGGGVETQYF. The CDR3 nucleotides are TGTGCCAGCAGTGCCGGGGGTGGCGTTGAGACCCAGTACTTC.

V gene TRBV27 combines with J gene TRBJ2-6; 7 bases match TRBD2. V was clipped by 5 bases and J by 0 bases; unmatched bases: 13. CDR1 and CDR2 (germline): MNHEY, SMNVEV (reference sequence). CDR3 length equals 19 residues. CDR3 sequence: CASSPPPGGYGSGANVLTF. The CDR3 nucleotides are TGTGCCAGCAGTCCCCCGCCCGGGGGGTATGGCTCTGGGGCCAACGTCCTGACTTTC.

The chain uses TRBV5-4 and TRBJ1-1, with 7 positions matching TRBD1. The CDR3 is 15 amino acids. V shed 5 bases and J 4 bases; nucleotides not matched to a gene: 11. CDR1 and CDR2 (germline): SGHNT, YYREEE (reference sequence). The CDR3 DNA sequence: TGTGCCAGCAGGCTAACACAGGGGAGGACCACTGAAGCTTTCTTT. Protein sequence: CASRLTQGRTTEAFF. Full variable domain (outside the CDR3, taken from reference TRBV5-4 and TRBJ1-1): ETGVTQSPTHLIKTRGQQVTLRCSSQSGHNTVSWYQQALGQGPQFIFQYYREEENGRGNFPPRFSGLQFPNYSSELNVNALELDDSALYLCASRLTQGRTTEAFFGQGTRLTVV.

V usage is TRBV27 and J usage is TRBJ2-1; the match to TRBD2 covers 9 bases. Germline V CDR1 and CDR2: MNHEY, SMNVEV (reference sequence). This CDR3 comprises 16 residues. V dropped 3 bases and J dropped 5; count of bases not matched to a gene: 8. The CDR3 DNA follows: TGTGCCAGCAGTTTTGATGGACTAGCGAACAACAATGAGCAGTTCTTC. Its translation: CASSFDGLANNNEQFF.

This chain links TRBV2 with TRBJ2-7; 8 nucleotides match TRBD2. Germline loops: CDR1 SNHLY, CDR2 FYNNEI. The CDR3 spans 13 residues. The J segment lost 0 bases and the V segment lost 11 bases, leaving 6 bases of the junction unmatched. The CDR3 bases are TGTGCCGGTAGAGCGGGAGTCTCCTACGAGCAGTACTTC. Protein product: CAGRAGVSYEQYF.

This clone is labeled as medium-sized. The CDR3 coding sequence is TGTGCCAGCAGCGTAGGGGGCGTCTCCTCCTACGAGCAGTACTTC. Translation gives CASSVGGVSSYEQYF. This rearrangement joins TRBV9 to TRBJ2-7; D possibly corresponds to TRBD1 (5 bases). CDR1 and CDR2 from the germline V gene are SGDLS and YYNGEE. This CDR3 is built from 15 residues. Trimming cost V 0 bases and J 0 bases, with 10 bases left between them.

Only a few counts were recorded for this clone. The J gene is TRBJ2-7, the V gene TRBV28; 8 bases align to TRBD2. Germline loops: CDR1 MDHEN, CDR2 SYDVKM. This CDR3 has 15 amino acids. V trimming: 5 bases; J trimming: 2 bases; junction bases outside the gene matches: 8. The CDR3 DNA reads TGTGCCAGCAGTCCCAGCGGGAGTGATACCTACGAGCAGTACTTC. This encodes CASSPSGSDTYEQYF.